These 27 T cell receptor beta chains were all obtained from the same sample, sequenced in a study of T cell changes during pregnancy in multiple sclerosis. The repertoire was sequenced with immunoSEQ multiplex PCR; TCRdb's copy has only in-frame clones and lacks some. The sample yields some 36,000 clones, roughly 88% seen once. The specimen comprised peripheral blood, sampled in the second trimester of pregnancy. The receptors derive from a female donor in good health, enrolled as a control in a pregnancy study.

Comments on this clone: The same CDR3 is also encoded by other DNA sequences in this sample. The gene calls are TRBV7-8 and TRBJ2-7; 10 bases are a match to TRBD1. Germline CDR1 SGHVS, CDR2 FQNEAQ. The CDR3 loop spans 15 amino acids. With 3 bases clipped from V and 4 bases from J, the junction kept 6 bases outside the gene matches. CDR3 sequence (DNA): TGTGCCAGCAGCTTTCGGGACAGGGGACATTACGAGCAGTACTTC. This gives the protein CASSFRDRGHYEQYF.

This clone was picked up one time. The rearrangement joins TRBV7-2 to TRBJ1-5, with D possibly matching TRBD1 (5 bases). The germline V and J ends were trimmed by 1 base and 2 bases, with 12 bases remaining between them. Germline values: CDR1 SGHTA, CDR2 FQGNSA. This CDR3 contains 16 residues. This CDR3 reads CASSLEGASGNQPQHF. The CDR3 bases are TGTGCCAGCAGCTTAGAAGGGGCGTCTGGCAATCAGCCCCAGCATTTT.

V usage is TRBV5-1 and J usage is TRBJ2-7; TRBD2 matches at 11 bases. J was trimmed by 5 bases and V by 0 bases; bases with no gene match: 10. CDR3 size: 17 residues. CDR1 SGHRS and CDR2 YFSETQ come from the germline V gene. This CDR3 reads CASSLVALAGVGDEQYF. CDR3 coding DNA: TGCGCCAGCAGCTTGGTTGCACTAGCGGGAGTTGGAGACGAGCAGTACTTC.

V and J are TRBV13 and TRBJ2-1; D is possibly TRBD1 (6 bases). Germline V gene sequence: CDR1 PRHDT, CDR2 FYEKMQ (reference sequence). This CDR3 contains 16 residues. The V end lost 1 base, the J end lost 2 bases, and 12 bases lay between the germline ends. CDR3 in amino acids: CASSLAIRDTYNEQFF. The CDR3, as DNA: TGTGCCAGCAGCTTAGCGATCCGGGACACCTACAATGAGCAGTTCTTC.

The chain uses TRBV27 and TRBJ1-6; D remains unclear. Trimming shortened V by 1 base and J by 10 bases, and 26 bases separated the two germline ends. This CDR3 has 19 residues. Germline V gene data show CDR1 as MNHEY and CDR2 as SMNVEV (reference sequence). Written as DNA, the CDR3 is TGTGCCAGCAGTTTATTGCGTCCTGGAGGTAATGTAATTACCTCACCCCTCCACTTT. This codes for CASSLLRPGGNVITSPLHF.

The chain has TRBV4-2 and TRBJ2-2; 7 nucleotides agree with TRBD2. V lost 4 bases and J lost 4; bases outside the gene matches: 9. The CDR3 runs 16 residues. Germline V gene sequence: CDR1 LGHNA, CDR2 YNFKEQ. The CDR3 reads CASSPGAAGFTGELFF. CDR3 DNA: TGTGCCAGCAGCCCCGGGGCAGCGGGGTTCACCGGGGAGCTGTTTTTT.

In this sample, this clone turned up once. This chain links TRBV14 with TRBJ1-2; D remains ambiguous. The V end was cut by 2 bases, the J end by 3 bases, with 7 bases between. This CDR3 is 13 amino acids long. The germline CDR1 and CDR2 sequences are SGHDN and FVKESK. The CDR3: CASSQRTDYGYTF. CDR3 DNA: TGTGCCAGCAGCCAAAGAACGGACTATGGCTACACCTTC. The entire variable domain, with the rest obtained from reference TRBV14 and TRBJ1-2, is as follows: EAGVTQFPSHSVIEKGQTVTLRCDPISGHDNLYWYRRVMGKEIKFLLHFVKESKQDESGMPNNRFLAERTGGTYSTLKVQPAELEDSGVYFCASSQRTDYGYTFGSGTRLTVV.

This clone was found once. V gene TRBV12-5 combines with J gene TRBJ1-1; TRBD1 aligns across 10 bases. V lost 9 bases and J lost 0; bases outside the gene matches: 13. The CDR3 has 17 residues. From germline, CDR1 is LGHNT and CDR2 FRNRAP. CDR3 protein: CASFHPTGGGMNTEAFF. For the CDR3, the DNA is TGTGCTAGCTTTCACCCGACAGGGGGCGGAATGAACACTGAAGCTTTCTTT.

CDR3 sequence reads: CASSRLTGSETQYF. CDR3 coding DNA: TGTGCCAGCAGCCGACTCACAGGGTCCGAGACCCAGTACTTC. The rearrangement joins TRBV11-2 to TRBJ2-5, with D perhaps TRBD1 (6 bases). CDR1 SGHAT and CDR2 FQNNGV come from the germline V gene. The CDR3 totals 14 residues. Trimming removed 5 bases from V and 5 bases from J, with 15 bases in between.

The genes are TRBV6-4 and TRBJ2-3, with a tentative D call TRBD2 (6 bases). The CDR3 covers 15 residues. Per germline, CDR1 MRHNA and CDR2 SNTAGT. Trimming pared 5 bases from V and 2 bases from J, leaving 14 bases between. CDR3 DNA sequence: TGTGCCAGCAGTCCACAACGGGGGTCCACAGATACGCAGTATTTT. It translates to CASSPQRGSTDTQYF.

The chain employs TRBV7-2 and TRBJ2-7; 7 bases agree with TRBD1. Germline CDR1 SGHTA, CDR2 FQGNSA. After removal of 0 bases from V and 5 bases from J, the junction contained 19 bases not matched to a gene. The CDR3 extends over 19 amino acids. In DNA form, the CDR3 reads TGTGCCAGCAGCTTAGCCCCTTACACTCGACAGGGTAACCCGCACGAGCAGTACTTC. The encoded protein is CASSLAPYTRQGNPHEQYF.

The chain is built from TRBV5-4 and TRBJ2-7; TRBD2 agrees at 12 bases. CDR3 length: 17 residues. Germline trimming cut 1 base from V and 5 bases from J; bases unmatched to any gene: 10. Germline values: CDR1 SGHNT, CDR2 YYREEE (reference sequence). CDR3 DNA sequence: TGTGCCAGCAGCTTGCGACTAGCGGGGGTCCTCACCCACGAGCAGTACTTC. It codes for CASSLRLAGVLTHEQYF.

This sequence joins TRBV5-1 and TRBJ2-6; 9 bases map to TRBD1. Trimming took 2 bases from V and 1 from J; bases not matched to a gene: 7. Germline V gene lookup returns CDR1 SGHRS and CDR2 YFSETQ. This CDR3 has 18 residues. The CDR3 nucleotides read TGCGCCAGCAGCTTATGGACAGGGGATACATCTGGGGCCAACGTCCTGACTTTC. Its protein is CASSLWTGDTSGANVLTF.

The CDR3 DNA sequence: TGCGCCAGCAGCTTAACGGCAGGGACTAACTATGGCTACACCTTC. Amino acid sequence: CASSLTAGTNYGYTF. This sequence joins TRBV5-1 and TRBJ1-2, with a possible D match to TRBD1 (5 bases). There are 15 residues in the CDR3. Germline CDR1 reads SGHRS; CDR2 reads YFSETQ. The ends were cut back, 2 bases at V and 0 bases at J, with 11 bases in the middle.

The genes are TRBV11-2 and TRBJ1-2, with no clear D. V lost 1 base and J lost 7, with 7 bases in between. CDR1 is SGHAT and CDR2 is FQNNGV in the germline V gene. CDR3 length: 12 amino acids. The CDR3: CASSLAGVGYTF. As DNA, the CDR3 is TGTGCCAGCAGCTTAGCCGGGGTTGGCTACACCTTC.

The CDR3 region is CASRPEVEKNTEAFF. In DNA form, the CDR3 reads TGTGCCAGCAGACCCGAGGTCGAGAAGAACACTGAAGCTTTCTTT. The chain employs TRBV7-3 and TRBJ1-1; no clear D gene. Trimming left V 6 bases short and J 1 base short, with 15 bases between. CDR3 length equals 15 residues. Germline V lookup: CDR1 SGHTA, CDR2 FQGTGA. Based on the CDR3 plus reference TRBV7-3 and TRBJ1-1, the full variable domain is GAGVSQTPSNKVTEKGKYVELRCDPISGHTALYWYRQSLGQGPEFLIYFQGTGAADDSGLPNDRFFAVRPEGSVSTLKIQRTERGDSAVYLCASRPEVEKNTEAFFGQGTRLTVV.

This clone appeared a few times. The chain has TRBV6-5 and TRBJ2-7; D possibly corresponds to TRBD1 (5 bases). Per the germline V gene, CDR1 is MNHEY and CDR2 is SVGAGI. The CDR3 has 14 amino acids. Trimming removed 5 bases at V and 1 base at J, with 12 bases between. The CDR3 DNA is TGTGCCAGCAGTGTGACAGATCGGTCCTACGAGCAGTACTTC. Translating it yields CASSVTDRSYEQYF.

The genes are TRBV7-6 and TRBJ2-1; D gene uncertain. With 0 bases removed from V and 2 bases from J, the gap between germline ends came to 14 bases. The CDR3 is 17 residues long. Germline-derived CDR1 and CDR2 are SGHVS and FNYEAQ. The CDR3 region has the DNA TGTGCCAGCAGCTTAGCGCTTCTGGGCCCGACCTACAATGAGCAGTTCTTC. This sequence encodes CASSLALLGPTYNEQFF.

The rearrangement links TRBV5-6 to TRBJ2-7, with D possibly matching TRBD2 (5 bases). V was shortened by 5 bases and J by 3 bases, with 9 bases between the two germline ends. This CDR3 has 12 amino acids. Looked up from germline, CDR1 is SGHDT and CDR2 is YYEEEE. The CDR3 nucleotides read TGTGCCAGCAGTTCCGGGGACTACGAGCAGTACTTC. Protein: CASSSGDYEQYF. The entire variable domain, with the rest obtained from reference TRBV5-6 and TRBJ2-7, is as follows: DAGVTQSPTHLIKTRGQQVTLRCSPKSGHDTVSWYQQALGQGPQFIFQYYEEEERQRGNFPDRFSGHQFPNYSSELNVNALLLGDSALYLCASSSGDYEQYFGPGTRLTVT.

This clone appeared once. This chain uses TRBV29-1 with TRBJ2-3; 7 bases match TRBD2. The CDR3 spans 10 residues. Germline CDR1 reads SQVTM; CDR2 reads ANQGSEA. After removal of 6 bases from V and 9 bases from J, the junction contained 3 bases not matched to a gene. CDR3 DNA: TGCAGCGTCGGCGGGGGAACGCAGTATTTT. Translating gives CSVGGGTQYF.

CDR3 amino acids: CASSEAAGGTDTQYF. CDR3 DNA: TGTGCCAGCAGTGAAGCAGCGGGGGGCACAGATACGCAGTATTTT. The chain joins TRBV6-1 to TRBJ2-3; TRBD2 matches 8 bases. The CDR3 is made up of 15 amino acids. Germline loops: CDR1 MNHNS, CDR2 SASEGT. V shed 0 bases, J shed 1 base, and the junction held 0 bases outside the gene matches.

This sequence joins TRBV4-3 and TRBJ1-2; the D gene is possibly TRBD1 (5 bases). V lost 0 bases and J 8 bases, leaving 16 bases between the germline ends. Germline CDR1 and CDR2: LGHNA and YSLEER. The length of the CDR3 is 15 residues. The DNA of the CDR3 is TGCGCCAGCAGCCAAGATGTCCCAGGGTTCGGCGGCTACACCTTC. Amino acids: CASSQDVPGFGGYTF.

This sequence joins TRBV5-1 and TRBJ1-2; 8 positions agree with TRBD1. The CDR3 extends over 15 amino acids. The germline gives CDR1 SGHRS, CDR2 YFSETQ. V shed 1 base and J 4 bases; nucleotides not matched to a gene: 6. CDR3 sequence reads: CASSLWDRTIYGYTF. DNA of the CDR3: TGCGCCAGCAGCTTGTGGGACAGGACCATCTATGGCTACACCTTC.

This chain joins TRBV10-3 and TRBJ2-7, with 7 bases that match TRBD2. The junction had 7 bases not matched to a gene; V was cut back by 5 bases and J by 6 bases. This CDR3 contains 13 residues. Germline CDR1 reads ENHRY; CDR2 reads SYGVKD. This chain's CDR3 is CAISRAGDGEQYF. The CDR3 region has the DNA TGTGCCATCAGTCGTGCGGGGGATGGCGAGCAGTACTTC.

The V call is TRBV6-5, the J call TRBJ2-2; tentative D call: TRBD1 (6 bases). The V gene's germline CDR1 is MNHEY and CDR2 SVGAGI. The V end was cut by 6 bases, the J end by 5 bases, with 13 bases between. CDR3 length: 14 amino acids. The CDR3 coding sequence is TGTGCCAGCAGCCTTGTCAGGGGTACCGGGGAGCTGTTTTTT. Residues: CASSLVRGTGELFF.

A single count supports this clone. The chain uses TRBV28 and TRBJ2-1; 11 bases align to TRBD2. The CDR3 totals 19 residues. With V trimmed by 3 bases and J by 12 bases, 22 bases remained unmatched. Germline-derived CDR1 and CDR2 are MDHEN and SYDVKM. As DNA, the CDR3 is TGTGCCAGCAGTTTGGGAGGGGTAGGGGTAACTAGCGGGAGTGCACCGCAGTTCTTC. It encodes CASSLGGVGVTSGSAPQFF.

This clone has more than one count but fewer than ten. The V call is TRBV7-8, the J call TRBJ2-7, with D tentatively TRBD2 (7 bases). Germline V gene lookup returns CDR1 SGHVS and CDR2 FQNEAQ. CDR3 length: 13 amino acids. V lost 7 bases and J 6 bases, leaving 16 bases between the germline ends. The CDR3 is CASTSGGGLEQYF. The CDR3 DNA reads TGTGCCAGCACCTCTGGGGGGGGCCTCGAGCAGTACTTC.